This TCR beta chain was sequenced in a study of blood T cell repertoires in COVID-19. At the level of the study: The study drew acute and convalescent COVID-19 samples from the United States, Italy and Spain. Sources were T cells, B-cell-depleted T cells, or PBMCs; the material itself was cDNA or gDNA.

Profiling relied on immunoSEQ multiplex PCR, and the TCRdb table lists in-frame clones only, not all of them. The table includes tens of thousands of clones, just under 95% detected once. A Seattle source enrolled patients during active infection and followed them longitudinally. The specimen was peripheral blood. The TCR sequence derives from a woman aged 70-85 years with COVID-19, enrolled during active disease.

The CDR3 coding sequence is TGTGCCAGCAGCCCTAGCTACGCGGGAGGCCTACAGTTCTTC. Residues: CASSPSYAGGLQFF. This chain links TRBV7-2 with TRBJ2-1; 8 bases match TRBD2. Germline CDR1 is SGHTA and CDR2 is FQGNSA. The V gene end was trimmed by 5 bases and the J gene end by 13 bases; junction bases not matched to a gene: 13. This CDR3 is 14 amino acids long.